This T cell receptor (beta chain) was sequenced during a study of blood T cell repertoires in COVID-19. Across the study: From the United States, Italy and Spain came samples of acute and convalescent COVID-19. Sample material is recorded as cDNA or gDNA derived from T cells, B-cell-depleted T cells, or PBMCs.

V shed 4 bases and J shed 4 bases, with 14 bases lying between them. The CDR3 totals 14 residues. Germline-derived CDR1 and CDR2 are MNHEY and SVGAGI. TCRdb's copy holds only in-frame clones and misses some; the assay was immunoSEQ multiplex PCR. The table includes approximately 100,000 clones, 88% detected once. The receptor was isolated from a human donor in a cohort sampled during active COVID-19. This sequence joins TRBV6-5 and TRBJ2-7; a possible D gene is TRBD2 (6 bases). Material for sequencing was peripheral blood. For the CDR3, the DNA is TGTGCCAGCAGTTCCTCCGGGGGTATATACGAGCAGTACTTC. Translation gives CASSSSGGIYEQYF.